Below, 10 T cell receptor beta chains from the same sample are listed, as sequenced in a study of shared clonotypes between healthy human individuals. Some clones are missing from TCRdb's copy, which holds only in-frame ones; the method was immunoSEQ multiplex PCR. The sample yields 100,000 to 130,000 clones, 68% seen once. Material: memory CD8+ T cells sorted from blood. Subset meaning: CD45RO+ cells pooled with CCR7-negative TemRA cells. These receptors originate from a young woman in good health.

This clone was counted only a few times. CDR3 nucleotide sequence: TGTGCCTGGGCGGACAGGGGTGAACAGCCCCAGCATTTT. Protein sequence: CAWADRGEQPQHF. The chain recombines TRBV30 with TRBJ1-5; TRBD1 agrees at 9 bases. Trimming cost V 5 bases and J 7 bases; bases outside gene matches: 6. Per germline, CDR1 GTSNPN and CDR2 SVGIG (reference sequence). There are 13 residues in the CDR3.

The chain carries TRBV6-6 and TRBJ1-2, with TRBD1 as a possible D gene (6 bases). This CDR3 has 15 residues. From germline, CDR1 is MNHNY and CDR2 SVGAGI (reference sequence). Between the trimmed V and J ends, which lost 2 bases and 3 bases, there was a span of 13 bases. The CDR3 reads CASSYKGGSDYGYTF. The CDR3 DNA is TGTGCCAGCAGTTACAAGGGGGGCTCCGACTATGGCTACACCTTC.

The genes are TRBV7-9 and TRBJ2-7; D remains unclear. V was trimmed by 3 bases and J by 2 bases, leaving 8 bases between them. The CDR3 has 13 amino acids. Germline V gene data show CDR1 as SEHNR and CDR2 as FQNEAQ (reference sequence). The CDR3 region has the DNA TGTGCCAGCAGCTTCCTGACGGCCTACGAGCAGTACTTC. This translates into CASSFLTAYEQYF.

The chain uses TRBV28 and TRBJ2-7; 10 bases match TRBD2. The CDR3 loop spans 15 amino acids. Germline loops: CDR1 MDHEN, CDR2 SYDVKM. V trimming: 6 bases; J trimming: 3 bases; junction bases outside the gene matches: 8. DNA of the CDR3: TGTGCCAGCAGGCTCGGGACTAGCGCTCACTACGAGCAGTACTTC. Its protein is CASRLGTSAHYEQYF.

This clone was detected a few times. The CDR3 DNA reads TGTGCCAGCAGTTACAGCGGTTCCTACAATGAGCAGTTCTTC. Translating gives CASSYSGSYNEQFF. J is TRBJ2-1 and V is TRBV6-5; D possibly corresponds to TRBD2 (5 bases). This CDR3 has 14 amino acids. From germline, CDR1 is MNHEY and CDR2 SVGAGI. The V end lost 2 bases, the J end lost 1 base, and 6 bases lay between the germline ends.

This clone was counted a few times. The CDR3 bases are TGTGCCAGCAGTTCCACCCTCTCGCCAGTAGACAAAAAGAGAAATGAGCAGTTCTTC. Encoded protein: CASSSTLSPVDKKRNEQFF. The chain couples TRBV27 to TRBJ2-1; D is unclear. Per the germline V gene, CDR1 is MNHEY and CDR2 is SMNVEV (reference sequence). V was pared by 4 bases and J by 7 bases, with 29 bases between. The length of the CDR3 is 19 residues.

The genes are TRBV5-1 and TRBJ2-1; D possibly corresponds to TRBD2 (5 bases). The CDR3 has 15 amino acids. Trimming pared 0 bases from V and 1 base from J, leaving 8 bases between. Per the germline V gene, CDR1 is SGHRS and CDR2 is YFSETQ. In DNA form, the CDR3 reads TGCGCCAGCAGCTTGGGATCGGGGTCCTACAATGAGCAGTTCTTC. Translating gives CASSLGSGSYNEQFF.

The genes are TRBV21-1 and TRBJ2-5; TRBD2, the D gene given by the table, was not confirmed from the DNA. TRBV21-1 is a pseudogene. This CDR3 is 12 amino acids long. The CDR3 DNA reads TGTGCCAGCACATTCAACCGATTGGAGCAGTACTTC. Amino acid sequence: CASTFNRLEQYF.

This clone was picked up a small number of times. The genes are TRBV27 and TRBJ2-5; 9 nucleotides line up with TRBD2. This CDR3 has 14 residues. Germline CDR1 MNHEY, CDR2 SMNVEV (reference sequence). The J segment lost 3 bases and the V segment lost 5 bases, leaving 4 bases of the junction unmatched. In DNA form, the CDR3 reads TGTGCCAGCAGTCCCAGGACTAGCGAAGAGACCCAGTACTTC. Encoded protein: CASSPRTSEETQYF.

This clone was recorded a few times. Here the CDR3 DNA reads TGTGCCAGTAGTATTTGGGGGGGGAACACAGATACGCAGTATTTT. The encoded protein is CASSIWGGNTDTQYF. The V gene is TRBV19, the J gene TRBJ2-3, with TRBD2 matching over 7 bases. V lost 3 bases and J lost 2; bases outside the gene matches: 5. The CDR3 extends over 15 amino acids. Germline lookup yields CDR1 LNHDA and CDR2 SQIVND (reference sequence).